This T cell receptor (beta chain) was profiled in a study of neurological immune-mediated disorders. Study conclusions and caveats: Healthy controls had more TCR clonal expansion than multiple sclerosis, which showed the least, whereas HTLV-1-associated myelopathy showed the most.

Time point denoted: longitudinal time-point 1 (baseline). This clonotype was picked up many times. Its target is not known. After removal of 4 bases from V and 3 bases from J, the junction contained 4 bases not matched to a gene. The CDR3 is 15 amino acids. Germline CDR1 and CDR2: SGHRS and YFSETQ. MiXCR was run by TCRdb on the 5' RACE reads, yielding one entry per CDR3 protein. Of tens of thousands of distinct CDR3 sequences listed, roughly 10% are singletons. J is TRBJ2-5 and V is TRBV5-1, with TRBD2 matching 12 bases. Sequenced input: PBMCs. This clonotype was sampled from a male donor with HTLV-1-associated myelopathy (HAM/TSP). The CDR3 spells CASSLRLAGEETQYF. DNA for the CDR3: TGCGCCAGCAGCCTGAGACTAGCGGGGGAAGAGACCCAGTACTTC.